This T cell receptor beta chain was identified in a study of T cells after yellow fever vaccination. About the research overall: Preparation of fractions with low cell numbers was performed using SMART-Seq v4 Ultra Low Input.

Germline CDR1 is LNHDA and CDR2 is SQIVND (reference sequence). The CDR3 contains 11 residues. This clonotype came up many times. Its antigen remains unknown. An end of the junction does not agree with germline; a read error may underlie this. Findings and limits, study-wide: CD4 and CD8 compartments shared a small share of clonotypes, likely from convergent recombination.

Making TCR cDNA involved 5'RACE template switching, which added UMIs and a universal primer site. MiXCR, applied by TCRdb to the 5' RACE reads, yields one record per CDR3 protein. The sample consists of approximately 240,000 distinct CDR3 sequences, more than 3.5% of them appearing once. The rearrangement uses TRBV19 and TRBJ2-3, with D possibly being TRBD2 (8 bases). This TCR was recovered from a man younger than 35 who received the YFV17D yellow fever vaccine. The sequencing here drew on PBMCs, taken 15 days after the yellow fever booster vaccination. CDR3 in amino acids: CPGGGRNTQYF. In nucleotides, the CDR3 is TGCCCGGGAGGGGGCCGGAATACGCAGTATTTT.